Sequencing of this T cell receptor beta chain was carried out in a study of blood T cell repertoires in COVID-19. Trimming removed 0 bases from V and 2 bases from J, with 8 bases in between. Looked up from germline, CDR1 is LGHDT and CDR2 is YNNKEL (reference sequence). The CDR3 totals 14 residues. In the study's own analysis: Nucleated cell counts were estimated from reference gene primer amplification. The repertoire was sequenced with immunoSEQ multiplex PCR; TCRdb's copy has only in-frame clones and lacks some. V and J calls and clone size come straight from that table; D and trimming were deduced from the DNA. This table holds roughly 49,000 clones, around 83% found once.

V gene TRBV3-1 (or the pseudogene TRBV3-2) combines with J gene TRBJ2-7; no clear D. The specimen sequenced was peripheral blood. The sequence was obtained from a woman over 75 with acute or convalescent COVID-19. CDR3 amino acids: CASSQDVSAYEQYF. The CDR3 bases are TGTGCCAGCAGCCAAGACGTCAGCGCCTACGAGCAGTACTTC.